This TCR beta chain came from a study of cytomegalovirus exposure and HLA in healthy donors. The CDR3 runs 15 residues. Trimming cost V 1 base and J 5 bases; bases outside gene matches: 7. Germline V gene data show CDR1 as GTSNPN and CDR2 as SVGIG (reference sequence). PCR used 60 Vbeta primers and 13 Jbeta primers. Source study methods: Later reanalysis found roughly 80 million unique TCR beta chains, roughly 9.9 million of them shared. Only in-frame clones appear in the TCRdb table, and some are missing; sequencing was by immunoSEQ multiplex PCR. The V and J calls and clone size come from that table; D and trimming were worked out from the DNA. This table has under 150,000 clones, over 60% appearing once.

Sequencing was carried out using PBMCs. This sequence was found in a man younger than 35 in good health and CMV-seronegative. V is TRBV30 and J is TRBJ2-3; 9 nucleotides agree with TRBD2. As DNA, the CDR3 is TGTGCCTGGAGTGGGGCGGGAGGGCCGGTAGATACGCAGTATTTT. This gives the protein CAWSGAGGPVDTQYF.